This entry describes one TCR beta chain. Its antigen is currently unknown. CD45RO negativity and positive selection for CCR7 defined naive CD8 cells, a population that excluded terminally differentiated effector memory CD45RA+ cells. The data stem from a study of shared clonotypes between healthy human individuals. As for the study in general: The donor group consisted of two women and three men, aged 18 to 49. General study results and limits: The genetic and exposure-history diversity represented was limited by few donors.

Method: immunoSEQ multiplex PCR; TCRdb's copy keeps in-frame clones and lacks some. The top ten clones hold nearly 25% of a sample with approximately 720,000 clones, 90% to 95% of them seen once. Sequencing used naive CD8+ T cells sorted from blood. The clonotype was recovered from a man aged 25-40 years in good health.

The CDR3 loop reads CASSLEEREDTYEQYF. The CDR3 coding sequence is TGTGCCAGCAGCTTGGAAGAGCGGGAGGACACCTACGAGCAGTACTTC. The chain has TRBV7-6 and TRBJ2-7; TRBD2 aligns across 9 bases. Per the germline V gene, CDR1 is SGHVS and CDR2 is FNYEAQ. CDR3 length: 16 residues. Germline trimming cut 3 bases from V and 2 bases from J; bases unmatched to any gene: 8.